This T cell receptor beta chain was profiled in a study of blood T cells in healthy people across ages. Alongside a J-beta primer mix, a sample-barcoded 5' primer served in a second PCR lasting roughly 6 to 12 cycles. TCRdb re-called the 5' RACE reads with MiXCR, one entry per CDR3 protein. This sample has about a million distinct CDR3 sequences, with 45% to 50% found just once. The germline V gene encodes CDR1 KGHDR and CDR2 SFDVKD. The CDR3 spans 15 residues. J lost 3 bases, V lost 4 bases, and 5 bases had no gene match. Sequenced: blood. This clonotype was sampled from a man younger than 40 in good health. The rearrangement joins TRBV24-1 to TRBJ2-3; TRBD2 aligns across 8 bases. The CDR3, as DNA: TGTGCCACCAGTGAGAAGCGGGGGCCTACAGATACGCAGTATTTT. Translation gives CATSEKRGPTDTQYF.